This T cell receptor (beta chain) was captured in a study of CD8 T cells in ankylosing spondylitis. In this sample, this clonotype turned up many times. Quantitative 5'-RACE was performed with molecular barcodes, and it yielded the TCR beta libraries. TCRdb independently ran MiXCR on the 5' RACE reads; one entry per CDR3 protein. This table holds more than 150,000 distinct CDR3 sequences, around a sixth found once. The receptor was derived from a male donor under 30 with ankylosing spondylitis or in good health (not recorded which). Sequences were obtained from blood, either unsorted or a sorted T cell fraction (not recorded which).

The CDR3 spells CASSLTRTGDGYGYTF. CDR3 nucleotide sequence: TGTGCCAGCAGTTTAACGCGGACAGGGGACGGCTATGGCTACACCTTC. The rearrangement links TRBV12-3 or TRBV12-4 to TRBJ1-2; 9 bases match TRBD1. The CDR3 runs to 16 residues. Unmatched junction bases numbered 8, after V lost 2 bases and J lost 4 bases.